Following are 28 T cell receptor beta chains from one sample sequenced in a study of control samples from healthy donors and cancer patients. Only in-frame clones appear in the TCRdb table, and some are missing; sequencing was by immunoSEQ multiplex PCR. This repertoire shows about 120,000 clones, approximately 90% found once; its top ten account for 2.5% to 3%. The sequencing sample was made of blood. The receptors derive from a man aged 35 to 55 in good health.

This sequence joins TRBV6-2 or TRBV6-3 and TRBJ2-3; 10 nucleotides agree with TRBD2. V shed 2 bases, J shed 2 bases, and the junction held 16 bases outside the gene matches. Germline CDR1 and CDR2: MNHEY and SVGEGT. The CDR3 sequence is 20 residues long. The DNA of the CDR3 is TGTGCCAGCAGTTACCGGCTAGCGGGGGCCATGGGACTGAACACAGATACGCAGTATTTT. Encoded protein: CASSYRLAGAMGLNTDTQYF.

The V gene is TRBV7-8, the J gene TRBJ2-7; D is uncertain. The V end was cut by 3 bases, the J end by 7 bases, with 22 bases between. Germline assignment: CDR1 SGHVS and CDR2 FQNEAQ. The CDR3 loop spans 16 amino acids. The CDR3 DNA follows: TGTGCCAGCAGCTTGATTCCCCTGGGCGAGACGAAAGAGCAGTACTTC. This translates into CASSLIPLGETKEQYF.

This rearrangement joins TRBV5-1 to TRBJ2-6; D is ambiguous. Germline loops: CDR1 SGHRS, CDR2 YFSETQ. The CDR3 sequence is 13 residues long. Trimming left V 4 bases short and J 4 bases short, with 6 bases between. DNA for the CDR3: TGCGCCAGCAGCCCAAGGGGGGCCAACGTCCTGACTTTC. Encoded protein: CASSPRGANVLTF.

The chain links TRBV5-1 to TRBJ1-3; tentative D call: TRBD1 (5 bases). CDR1 is SGHRS and CDR2 is YFSETQ in the germline V gene. Trimming took 4 bases from V and 0 from J, leaving 14 bases between them. The CDR3 has 16 amino acids. As DNA, the CDR3 is TGCGCCAGCAGCCCACAGACAGCGGACTCTGGAAACACCATATATTTT. This gives the protein CASSPQTADSGNTIYF.

The chain recombines TRBV5-1 with TRBJ2-7; 9 bases line up with TRBD1. Looked up from germline, CDR1 is SGHRS and CDR2 is YFSETQ. This CDR3 region has 15 residues. J gave up 6 bases and V 3 bases, and 10 bases lay outside the gene matches. CDR3 sequence: CASSSRQQGAREQYF. The CDR3 DNA reads as TGCGCCAGCAGCTCCCGTCAACAGGGGGCACGCGAGCAGTACTTC.

The chain is built from TRBV27 and TRBJ2-3; 15 nucleotides line up with TRBD2. The CDR3 totals 18 residues. J gave up 5 bases and V 6 bases, and 12 bases lay outside the gene matches. Per the germline V gene, CDR1 is MNHEY and CDR2 is SMNVEV (reference sequence). CDR3 bases: TGTGCCAGCAGCCTGGGACTAGCGGGGGGCCTCTGGGGAGATACGCAGTATTTT. Its translation is CASSLGLAGGLWGDTQYF.

The chain has TRBV5-5 and TRBJ1-1; the D gene is possibly TRBD1 (5 bases). Germline CDR1 is SGHKS and CDR2 is YYEKEE (reference sequence). CDR3 length equals 14 residues. V gave up 3 bases and J gave up 5 bases, with 14 bases separating them. This CDR3 is CASSWDFGATEAFF. CDR3 coding DNA: TGTGCCAGCAGCTGGGATTTCGGGGCGACTGAAGCTTTCTTT.

The rearrangement links TRBV9 to TRBJ2-5; D not certain. The germline CDR1 and CDR2 sequences are SGDLS and YYNGEE. The CDR3 is made up of 14 amino acids. Trimming took off 0 bases at V and 1 base at J, with 7 bases between the two ends. This chain's CDR3 is CASSVGLTQETQYF. The CDR3 DNA is TGTGCCAGCAGCGTAGGACTGACCCAAGAGACCCAGTACTTC.

This clone is a singleton in its sample. The chain carries TRBV5-1 and TRBJ2-1; TRBD2 agrees at 13 bases. V lost 2 bases to trimming and J lost 4 bases; unmatched junction nucleotides: 3. The CDR3 has 16 amino acids. CDR1 SGHRS and CDR2 YFSETQ come from the germline V gene. In nucleotides, the CDR3 is TGCGCCAGCAGCTTCACTAGCGGGGGGGAATACAATGAGCAGTTCTTC. Translated, it gives CASSFTSGGEYNEQFF.

The rearrangement joins TRBV3-1 (or the pseudogene TRBV3-2) to TRBJ2-3, with D perhaps TRBD2 (7 bases). V dropped 3 bases and J dropped 2 bases, with 15 bases sitting between them. In germline, CDR1 is LGHDT, CDR2 YNNKEL (reference sequence). There are 16 residues in the CDR3. The CDR3 spells CASSQRGGRDTDTQYF. The CDR3 DNA reads TGTGCCAGCAGCCAGAGGGGGGGGCGAGACACAGATACGCAGTATTTT.

The J gene is TRBJ1-1, the V gene TRBV10-1; tentative D call: TRBD1 (6 bases). Germline V lookup: CDR1 WNHNN, CDR2 SYGVQD (reference sequence). The CDR3 consists of 13 residues. Trimming pared 6 bases from V and 5 bases from J, leaving 13 bases between. CDR3 residues: CASRGQPGTEAFF. The CDR3 DNA reads as TGCGCCAGCAGAGGACAGCCGGGAACTGAAGCTTTCTTT.

CDR3: CATSDPSSGSTDTQYF. The CDR3 DNA follows: TGTGCCACCAGTGATCCTTCTAGCGGAAGCACAGATACGCAGTATTTT. The J gene is TRBJ2-3, the V gene TRBV24-1, with 7 positions matching TRBD2. The CDR3 has 16 amino acids. The trim removed 3 bases at V and 0 bases at J, leaving 5 bases unmatched. Germline CDR1 reads KGHDR; CDR2 reads SFDVKD.

V gene TRBV7-9 combines with J gene TRBJ1-1, with a weak D call TRBD1 (5 bases). The germline V and J ends were trimmed by 5 bases and 3 bases, with 13 bases remaining between them. The germline V gene has CDR1 SEHNR and CDR2 FQNEAQ (reference sequence). The CDR3 extends over 14 amino acids. The CDR3 DNA is TGTGCCAGCAGCAATCCCAGGGCAGACACTGAAGCTTTCTTT. This translates into CASSNPRADTEAFF.

The V and J genes are TRBV7-2 and TRBJ2-2; TRBD2 matches at 8 bases. There are 15 residues in the CDR3. Germline V gives CDR1 SGHTA, CDR2 FQGNSA. V shed 5 bases, J shed 1 base, and the junction held 3 bases outside the gene matches. The DNA of the CDR3 is TGTGCCAGCAGCGTAAGCGGGGGGAACACCGGGGAGCTGTTTTTT. Its protein product is CASSVSGGNTGELFF.

The CDR3 sequence is CSVVRRGADTQYF. The CDR3 DNA reads TGCAGCGTTGTGAGGAGGGGGGCAGATACGCAGTATTTT. The V call is TRBV29-1, the J call TRBJ2-3; D could derive from TRBD1 or TRBD2 (6 bases each). There are 13 residues in the CDR3. V dropped 4 bases and J dropped 4 bases, with 12 bases sitting between them. In germline, CDR1 is SQVTM, CDR2 ANQGSEA.

The J gene is TRBJ1-3, the V gene TRBV5-1; D is possibly TRBD1 (6 bases). Trimming pared 1 base from V and 1 base from J, leaving 6 bases between. The CDR3 contains 14 residues. Per the germline V gene, CDR1 is SGHRS and CDR2 is YFSETQ. The CDR3 loop is CASSLQGSGNTIYF. The CDR3 DNA is TGCGCCAGCAGCTTGCAGGGGTCTGGAAACACCATATATTTT.

This clone was counted once. The chain uses TRBV19 and TRBJ2-1; 11 bases are shared with TRBD2. This CDR3 contains 15 residues. Losses at the gene ends were 9 bases for V and 2 bases for J; bases not matched to a gene: 6. Germline V gene data show CDR1 as LNHDA and CDR2 as SQIVND (reference sequence). The CDR3 reads CASKTSGVPYNEQFF. DNA of the CDR3: TGTGCCAGCAAGACTAGCGGGGTACCCTACAATGAGCAGTTCTTC.

The V gene is TRBV12-5, the J gene TRBJ2-2, with 9 positions matching TRBD1. CDR1 is LGHNT and CDR2 is FRNRAP in the germline V gene. V lost 1 base to trimming and J lost 2 bases; unmatched junction nucleotides: 2. This CDR3 spans 16 amino acids. CDR3 residues: CASGLETGGNTGELFF. CDR3 in DNA: TGTGCTAGTGGTTTGGAGACAGGGGGTAACACCGGGGAGCTGTTTTTT. Looking up the rest from reference TRBV12-5 and TRBJ2-2 gives the full variable domain: DARVTQTPRHKVTEMGQEVTMRCQPILGHNTVFWYRQTMMQGLELLAYFRNRAPLDDSGMPKDRFSAEMPDATLATLKIQPSEPRDSAVYFCASGLETGGNTGELFFGEGSRLTVL.

V usage is TRBV2 and J usage is TRBJ1-1; D is unclear. Trimming removed 2 bases from V and 1 base from J, with 8 bases in between. Germline V gives CDR1 SNHLY, CDR2 FYNNEI. CDR3 length equals 14 residues. The CDR3 nucleotides read TGTGCCAGCAGTGAATCTGGACCGAACACTGAAGCTTTCTTT. This translates into CASSESGPNTEAFF.

The chain links TRBV3-1 (or the pseudogene TRBV3-2) to TRBJ1-1, with a possible D match to TRBD1 (6 bases). Germline CDR1 is LGHDT and CDR2 is YNNKEL (reference sequence). V lost 4 bases, J lost 10 bases, and 16 bases lay in between. The CDR3 spans 13 residues. The CDR3 DNA is TGTGCCAGCAGCCGAAAGGGGGGGGGCGCAGCTTTCTTT. Encoded protein: CASSRKGGGAAFF.

The rearrangement joins TRBV21-1 to TRBJ1-5. TRBV21-1 is described as a pseudogene. This CDR3 has 18 residues. The CDR3 loop reads CASSKRELRGPGNQPQHF. The CDR3, as DNA: TGTGCCAGCAGCAAACGGGAGTTACGGGGGCCCGGCAATCAGCCCCAGCATTTT.

The genes are TRBV10-2 and TRBJ1-2, with 7 bases aligning to TRBD1. The CDR3 totals 13 residues. Germline CDR1 is WSHSY and CDR2 is SAAADI. V lost 7 bases and J lost 3; bases outside the gene matches: 5. CDR3 protein: CASTPDRDYGYTF. Written as DNA, the CDR3 is TGCGCCAGCACTCCCGACAGGGACTATGGCTACACCTTC.

The chain carries TRBV7-6 and TRBJ2-2; D possibly corresponds to TRBD1 (7 bases). The CDR3 contains 16 residues. With 1 base removed from V and 1 base from J, the gap between germline ends came to 10 bases. CDR1 SGHVS and CDR2 FNYEAQ come from the germline V gene. CDR3 loop: CASSLDQGGNTGELFF. The CDR3 DNA sequence: TGTGCCAGCAGCTTAGATCAGGGGGGGAACACCGGGGAGCTGTTTTTT.

This sequence joins TRBV28 and TRBJ1-5, with D unresolved. Germline CDR1 is MDHEN and CDR2 is SYDVKM. The germline V and J ends were trimmed by 5 bases and 4 bases, with 6 bases remaining between them. The CDR3 length is 12 residues. CDR3 sequence reads: CASSIGNQPQHF. DNA for the CDR3: TGTGCCAGCAGTATAGGGAATCAGCCCCAGCATTTT.

V gene TRBV6-2 or TRBV6-3 combines with J gene TRBJ1-1, with D uncertain. Germline CDR1 reads MNHEY; CDR2 reads SVGEGT. The V end was cut by 3 bases, the J end by 4 bases, with 9 bases between. This CDR3 is 13 amino acids long. CDR3 nucleotides: TGTGCCAGCAGTTATACCTTAGGCACTGAAGCTTTCTTT. Translated, it gives CASSYTLGTEAFF.

The chain links TRBV5-6 to TRBJ2-3; tentatively, D is TRBD1 (5 bases). The CDR3 is made up of 14 amino acids. From germline, CDR1 is SGHDT and CDR2 YYEEEE. V lost 0 bases and J lost 6, with 11 bases in between. CDR3 region: CASSLGRAPDTQYF. The CDR3 bases are TGTGCCAGCAGCTTGGGCAGGGCGCCCGATACGCAGTATTTT.

The V and J genes are TRBV18 and TRBJ2-5, with D unclear. The V end lost 6 bases, the J end lost 2 bases, and 16 bases lay between the germline ends. The CDR3 runs 15 residues. Germline V CDR1 and CDR2: KGHSH, LQKENI. CDR3 nucleotide sequence: TGTGCCAGCTCCCGTATGAGGACCGAGCAAGAGACCCAGTACTTC. It yields the protein CASSRMRTEQETQYF.

V gene TRBV12-3 or TRBV12-4 combines with J gene TRBJ2-5; no firm D call. CDR3 length: 12 amino acids. V lost 2 bases and J lost 4, with 5 bases in between. The CDR3 region has the DNA TGTGCCAGCAGTTTATGGGCAGAGACCCAGTACTTC. It yields the protein CASSLWAETQYF.